The source of this TCR beta chain is a study of shared clonotypes between healthy human individuals. General study results and limits: Only blood samples were collected, and tissue repertoires likely differ.

Deep was the level used in running the assay. Sorted-subset replicate PCRs used 200 ng DNA, roughly 28,000 T cell genomes. Clones were sequenced by immunoSEQ multiplex PCR, and TCRdb holds only the in-frame ones, with some missing. Of approximately 1.9 million clones listed, approximately 92% were seen once; the top ten hold around 1.7%. Concerning this clone itself: Its target is unknown.

The germline V gene encodes CDR1 MNHEY and CDR2 SMNVEV (reference sequence). V was pared by 6 bases and J by 3 bases, with 3 bases of the junction left unmatched. The CDR3 covers 13 residues. Terminally differentiated effector memory CD45RA+ cells were left out of the naive CD8 fraction, which was CD45RO-negative and positively selected for CCR7. Adult donors, all healthy and HIV-negative, had no recent acute infections or vaccinations. The specimen was naive CD8+ T cells from PBMCs. The gene calls are TRBV27 and TRBJ2-5; TRBD2 matches 8 bases. The clonotype comes from a man in his late teens or twenties in good health. Some clones in this sample may be carry-over from other donors' samples. CDR3 loop: CASRALAEETQYF. The CDR3, as DNA: TGTGCCAGCAGGGCACTAGCGGAAGAGACCCAGTACTTC.